This TCR beta chain was recovered during a study of shared clonotypes between healthy human individuals (dated by TCRdb to about 2020). In terms of the full investigation: The cohort comprised a couple of women and three men aged 18 to 49 years. For each donor, CD4 naive and CD4 memory were each run on three plates, CD8 naive on two plates, and CD8 memory on one plate. The study deeply sequenced blood TCR repertoires of about five healthy adults to estimate repertoire size and the extent of clonotype sharing between individuals. Libraries were prepared and TCR repertoires were sequenced by different laboratories using diverse techniques, in order to increase sequencing depth and limit assay-specific biases. Leukapheresis yielded between about 0.85 and 9.5 billion PBMCs per donor. Study-level results and caveats: Estimated clonotype richness was generally larger for naive than for memory subsets. Sampling was restricted to blood, and TCR repertoires in tissue are likely to differ from TCR repertoires in blood. Pairwise subsampling led to the expectation that sequencing depth would affect the degree of clonotype sharing among donors. The genetic and exposure-history diversity represented was limited by the small number of donors. Higher generation probabilities were observed for clonotypes shared by all four sorted-subset donors than for non-shared clonotypes. Rarefaction of sorted-subset datasets indicated incomplete sequencing despite the large sequencing depth. About 5% of naive CD4, around 4% of naive CD8, 2% to 2.5% of memory CD4, and 0.35% to 0.5% of memory CD8 clonotypes were shared across four donors.

Using the deep immunoSEQ assay, multiplex PCR amplified TCR CDR3 regions from genomic DNA. Extracted genomic DNA from each cell subset was spread evenly across all wells of several immunoSEQ 96-well plates, with each plate serving as a replicate. Each replicate PCR for sorted subsets received around 210 ng genomic DNA, equal to about 30,000 T cell genomes. Purified libraries were quantified with a Qubit 3.0 fluorometer, sized on a Bioanalyzer 2100, and re-quantified with the KAPA Library Quantification kit. Each immunoSEQ 96-well plate was sequenced on its own single-read 150-cycle Illumina NextSeq 550 flow cell. The published analysis was carried out like this. The immunoSEQ output contained only junctional sequences without quality scores, so filtering could not match that applied to full-length reads. Sequences were annotated with PyIR, a Python wrapper for IgBLAST v1.9, using IMGT germline references to assign V/J genes and CDR3. Any read was removed if the V/J assignment was weak (E-value above 1e-6), the CDR3 was missing, or the read contained stop codons, out-of-frame junctions, or ambiguous translated residues. V3J clonotypes were defined as sequences sharing the same inferred V gene, J gene, and CDR3 amino acid sequence. Percentage overlap between repertoires was calculated by dividing the number of shared unique clonotypes by the size of the smaller repertoire. RTK rarefaction, the Chao1 estimator, and Recon v2.1 estimates of unobserved clonotypes were used to assess repertoire richness. For all TCRbeta clonotypes obtained by the gDNA method from a few donors, generation probabilities were computed with OLGA. TCRdb took over this immuneACCESS table, retaining in-frame rearrangements with V and J assigned. Such tables are incomplete; in checked studies, under half of the missing clones stem from an unresolved V gene, and the remainder is unexplained. D and trimming come from the DNA, and the V and J calls and clone size come from that table. The sample has about 1.9 million clones on record, 93% of them singletons. Approximately 1.6% of the sample comes from the top ten.

CD8 naive samples were obtained by positive selection for CCR7 among CD45RO-negative cells, yielding a CD45RA+CCR7+ population from which TemRA cells were excluded. Donors were healthy HIV-negative adults with no recently reported acute infections or vaccinations. Only Caucasian adults living in Nashville, Tennessee, USA were represented among the donors. After blood collection by leukapheresis, PBMCs were isolated using Ficoll-Histopaque density gradient centrifugation and then cryopreserved in the vapor phase of liquid nitrogen. Analytical flow cytometry was used to check the purity and quantity of every magnetically sorted T cell population. Genomic DNA was isolated from each sorted fraction and quantified by UV absorbance on a Nanodrop 2000c. As encoded in the germline V gene, CDR1 is MGHDK while CDR2 is SYGVNS. V sheds 0 bases and J sheds 12 bases, leaving 12 bases between their ends. From its cysteine to its phenylalanine, the CDR3 spans 14 amino acids. The only DNA kept is the CDR3, 42 bases in frame from the first base.

A remark on this clone: No antigen is known for it. No much larger clone is present one base from it, and per-base qualities are unavailable.

The sample taken for sequencing was naive CD8+ T cells from PBMCs. The cell subset or site label on this specimen signifies: CD45RA+CCR7+. The chain is made from TRBV25-1 and TRBJ1-6; the D region possibly corresponds to TRBD1 (5 bases align). The sequence derives from a man younger than 30 in good health. Some clones in this sample may be carry-over from other donors' samples. The CDR3 amino acid sequence is: CASSEYWGGLPLHF. The sequenced DNA: TGTGCCAGCAGTGAATATTGGGGGGGATTACCCCTCCACTTT.